This T cell receptor (beta chain) was captured by sequencing in a study of early T cells in non-severe SARS-CoV-2 infection. In the study overall: Chains were not paired, and sequencing was done on bulk RNA from unsorted whole blood.

As for this clonotype: Its matching antigen is unknown.

Study-level points and caveats: VDJdb matching favored anti-spike CD8 responses, missing private and CD4 specificities.

The CDR3 has 11 residues. The germline V gene encodes CDR1 SNHLY and CDR2 FYNNEI. Trimming took 6 bases from V and 9 from J; bases not matched to a gene: 2. The protocol attached unique molecular identifiers to individual cDNA molecules. TCRdb used MiXCR to reprocess the 5' RACE reads, holding one entry per CDR3 protein. The sample has about 52,000 distinct CDR3 sequences; about 10% are singletons. This receptor was obtained from an adult who was a healthcare worker with PCR-confirmed SARS-CoV-2 infection or an uninfected control (not recorded which). The specimen was whole blood. The chain combines TRBV2 with TRBJ2-1, with TRBD2 identical over 7 bases. The chain's CDR3 is CASRAGSEQFF. DNA for the CDR3: TGTGCCAGCAGAGCGGGGAGTGAGCAGTTCTTC.